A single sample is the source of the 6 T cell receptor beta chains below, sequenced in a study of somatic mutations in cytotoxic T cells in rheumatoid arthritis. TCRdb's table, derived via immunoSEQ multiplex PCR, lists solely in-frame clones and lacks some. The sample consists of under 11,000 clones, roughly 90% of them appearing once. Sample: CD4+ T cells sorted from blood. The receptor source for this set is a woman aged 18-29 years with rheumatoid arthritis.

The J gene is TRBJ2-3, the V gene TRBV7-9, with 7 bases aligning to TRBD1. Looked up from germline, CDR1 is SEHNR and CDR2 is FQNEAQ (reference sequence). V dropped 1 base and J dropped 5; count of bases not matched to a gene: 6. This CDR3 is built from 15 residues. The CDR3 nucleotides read TGTGCCAGCAGCTTAGACGACAGGGTCGGAGATACGCAGTATTTT. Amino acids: CASSLDDRVGDTQYF. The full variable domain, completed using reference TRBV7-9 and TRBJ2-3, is DTGVSQNPRHKITKRGQNVTFRCDPISEHNRLYWYRQTLGQGPEFLTYFQNEAQLEKSRLLSDRFSAERPKGSFSTLEIQRTEQGDSAMYLCASSLDDRVGDTQYFGPGTRLTVL.

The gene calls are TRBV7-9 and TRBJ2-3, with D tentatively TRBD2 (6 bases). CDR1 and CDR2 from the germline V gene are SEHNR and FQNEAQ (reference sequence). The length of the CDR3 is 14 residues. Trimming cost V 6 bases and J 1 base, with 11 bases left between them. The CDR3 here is CASRPGGRTDTQYF. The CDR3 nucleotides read TGTGCCAGCAGGCCCGGGGGTCGCACAGATACGCAGTATTTT.

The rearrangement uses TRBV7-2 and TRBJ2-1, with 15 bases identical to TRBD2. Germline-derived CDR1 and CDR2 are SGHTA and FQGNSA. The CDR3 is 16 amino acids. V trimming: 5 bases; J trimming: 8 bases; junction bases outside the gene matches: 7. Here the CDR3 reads CASSLRTSGRGDEQFF. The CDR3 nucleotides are TGTGCCAGCAGCCTTAGGACTAGCGGGAGGGGAGATGAGCAGTTCTTC. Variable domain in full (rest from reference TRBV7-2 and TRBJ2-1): GAGVSQSPSNKVTEKGKDVELRCDPISGHTALYWYRQSLGQGLEFLIYFQGNSAPDKSGLPSDRFSAERTGGSVSTLTIQRTQQEDSAVYLCASSLRTSGRGDEQFFGPGTRLTVL.

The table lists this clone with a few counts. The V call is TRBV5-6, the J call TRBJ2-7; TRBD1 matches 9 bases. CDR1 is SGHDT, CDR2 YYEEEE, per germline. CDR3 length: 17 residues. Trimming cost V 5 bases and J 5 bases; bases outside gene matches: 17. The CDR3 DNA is TGTGCCAGCAGATTCTGGTCCCTCGGGACAGGGCCCCACGAGCAGTACTTC. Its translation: CASRFWSLGTGPHEQYF.

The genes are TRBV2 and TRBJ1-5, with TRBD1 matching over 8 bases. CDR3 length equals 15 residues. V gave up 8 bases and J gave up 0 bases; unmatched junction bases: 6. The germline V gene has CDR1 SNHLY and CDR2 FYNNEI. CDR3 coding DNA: TGTGCCAGCCGACAGGGGACAGTTAGCAATCAGCCCCAGCATTTT. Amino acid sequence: CASRQGTVSNQPQHF.

The CDR3 here is CASSGGLAGGFFEQFF. CDR3 DNA: TGTGCCAGCAGTGGAGGACTAGCGGGAGGCTTTTTTGAGCAGTTCTTC. The chain has TRBV6-1 and TRBJ2-1; 14 bases fit TRBD2. V dropped 4 bases and J dropped 9; count of bases not matched to a gene: 8. CDR1 is MNHNS, CDR2 SASEGT, per germline. The CDR3 loop spans 16 amino acids.